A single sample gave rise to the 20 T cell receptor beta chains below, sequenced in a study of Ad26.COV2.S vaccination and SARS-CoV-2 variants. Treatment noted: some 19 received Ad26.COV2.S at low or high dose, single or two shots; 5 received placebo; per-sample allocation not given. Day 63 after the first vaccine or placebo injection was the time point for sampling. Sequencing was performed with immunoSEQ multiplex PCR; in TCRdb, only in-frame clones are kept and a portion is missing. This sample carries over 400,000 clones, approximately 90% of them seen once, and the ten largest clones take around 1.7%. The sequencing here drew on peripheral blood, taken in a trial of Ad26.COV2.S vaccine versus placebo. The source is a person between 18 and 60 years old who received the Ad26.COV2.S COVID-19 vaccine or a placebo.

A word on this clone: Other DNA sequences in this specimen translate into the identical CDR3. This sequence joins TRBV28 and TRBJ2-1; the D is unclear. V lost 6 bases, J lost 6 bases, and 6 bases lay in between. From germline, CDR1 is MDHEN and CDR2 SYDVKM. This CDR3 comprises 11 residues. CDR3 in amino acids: CASSPLNEQFF. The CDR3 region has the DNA TGTGCCAGCAGCCCTCTCAATGAGCAGTTCTTC.

CDR3 coding DNA: TGTGCCAGCAGCCCCCGACTACACAATGAGCAGTTCTTC. Protein: CASSPRLHNEQFF. The gene calls are TRBV9 and TRBJ2-1; TRBD2 is a possible D gene (5 bases). The V gene lost 4 bases and the J gene lost 5 bases, with 10 bases spanning the gap. The CDR3 consists of 13 residues. Germline CDR1 is SGDLS and CDR2 is YYNGEE.

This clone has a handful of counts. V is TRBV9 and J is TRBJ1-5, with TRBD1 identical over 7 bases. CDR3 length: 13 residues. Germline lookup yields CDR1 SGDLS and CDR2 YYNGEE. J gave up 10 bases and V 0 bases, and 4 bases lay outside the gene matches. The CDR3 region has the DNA TGTGCCAGCAGCGTAGTTTCAGGGGGTCCCCAGCATTTT. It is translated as CASSVVSGGPQHF.

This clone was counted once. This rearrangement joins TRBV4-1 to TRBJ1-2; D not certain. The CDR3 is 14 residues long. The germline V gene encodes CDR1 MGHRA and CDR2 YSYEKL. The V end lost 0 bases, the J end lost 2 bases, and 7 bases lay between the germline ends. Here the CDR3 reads CASSQDRRNYGYTF. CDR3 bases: TGCGCCAGCAGCCAAGATCGGCGGAACTATGGCTACACCTTC.

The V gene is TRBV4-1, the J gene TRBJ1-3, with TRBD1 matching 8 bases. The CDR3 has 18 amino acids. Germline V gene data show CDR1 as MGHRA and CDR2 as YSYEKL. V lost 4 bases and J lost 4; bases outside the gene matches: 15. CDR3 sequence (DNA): TGCGCCAGCAGCCCCCAGGGGGCCAGGCAGGAGGTCGGAAACACCATATATTTT. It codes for CASSPQGARQEVGNTIYF.

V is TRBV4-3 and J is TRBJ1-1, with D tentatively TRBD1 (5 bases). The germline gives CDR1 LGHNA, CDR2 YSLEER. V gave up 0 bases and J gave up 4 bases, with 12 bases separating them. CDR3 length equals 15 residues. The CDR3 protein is CASSQESVGGTEAFF. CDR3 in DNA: TGCGCCAGCAGCCAAGAATCGGTGGGGGGCACTGAAGCTTTCTTT.

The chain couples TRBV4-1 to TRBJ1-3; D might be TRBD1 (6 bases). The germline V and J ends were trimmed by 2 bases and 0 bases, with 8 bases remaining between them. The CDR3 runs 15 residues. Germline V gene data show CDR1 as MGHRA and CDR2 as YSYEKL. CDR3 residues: CASSQPGVSGNTIYF. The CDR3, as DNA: TGCGCCAGCAGCCAACCAGGGGTCTCTGGAAACACCATATATTTT.

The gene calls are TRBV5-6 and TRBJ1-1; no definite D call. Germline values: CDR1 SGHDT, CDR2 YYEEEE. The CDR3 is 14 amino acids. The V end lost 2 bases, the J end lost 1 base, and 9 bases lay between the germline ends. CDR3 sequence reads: CASSFGGKNTEAFF. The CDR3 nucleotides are TGTGCCAGCAGCTTTGGAGGTAAGAACACTGAAGCTTTCTTT.

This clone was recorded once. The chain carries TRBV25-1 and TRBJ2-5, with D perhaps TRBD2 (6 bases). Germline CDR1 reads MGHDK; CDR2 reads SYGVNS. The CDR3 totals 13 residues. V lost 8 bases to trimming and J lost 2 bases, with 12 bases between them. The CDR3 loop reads CASSGDSQETQYF. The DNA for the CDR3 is TGTGCCAGCTCGGGGGACTCTCAAGAGACCCAGTACTTC. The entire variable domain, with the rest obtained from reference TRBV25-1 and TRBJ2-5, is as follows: EADIYQTPRYLVIGTGKKITLECSQTMGHDKMYWYQQDPGMELHLIHYSYGVNSTEKGDLSSESTVSRIRTEHFPLTLESARPSHTSQYLCASSGDSQETQYFGPGTRLLVL.

The CDR3 protein is CASSGTSVSREQYF. CDR3 DNA: TGTGCCAGCAGCGGGACTAGTGTTTCTCGGGAGCAGTACTTC. The V and J genes are TRBV3-1 (or the pseudogene TRBV3-2) and TRBJ2-7; 8 nucleotides match TRBD2. Germline CDR1 reads LGHDT; CDR2 reads YNNKEL (reference sequence). With 5 bases clipped from V and 7 bases from J, the junction kept 10 bases outside the gene matches. The CDR3 is 14 residues long.

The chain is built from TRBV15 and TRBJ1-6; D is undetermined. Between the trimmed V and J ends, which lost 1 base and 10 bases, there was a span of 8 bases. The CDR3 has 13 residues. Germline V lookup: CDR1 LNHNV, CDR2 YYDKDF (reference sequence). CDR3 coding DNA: TGTGCCACCAGCAGAGGAAATGGATCACCCCTCCACTTT. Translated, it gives CATSRGNGSPLHF.

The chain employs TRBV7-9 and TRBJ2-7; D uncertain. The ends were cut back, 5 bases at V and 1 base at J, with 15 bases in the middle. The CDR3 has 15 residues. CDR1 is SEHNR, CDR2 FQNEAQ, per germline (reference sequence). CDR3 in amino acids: CASSGEDALSYEQYF. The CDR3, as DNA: TGTGCCAGCAGCGGAGAGGACGCCCTGTCCTACGAGCAGTACTTC.

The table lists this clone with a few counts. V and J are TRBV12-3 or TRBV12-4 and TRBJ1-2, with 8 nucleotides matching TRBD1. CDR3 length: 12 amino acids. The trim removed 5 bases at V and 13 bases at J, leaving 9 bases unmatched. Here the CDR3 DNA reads TGTGCCAGCAGTCTAAAAGGACAGGGTTGCACCTTC. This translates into CASSLKGQGCTF.

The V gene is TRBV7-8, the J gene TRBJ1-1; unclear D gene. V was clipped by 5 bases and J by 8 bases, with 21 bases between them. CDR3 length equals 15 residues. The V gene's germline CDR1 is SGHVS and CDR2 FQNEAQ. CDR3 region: CASSPGRAVVFEAFF. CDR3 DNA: TGTGCCAGCAGCCCCGGTCGGGCGGTCGTCTTCGAAGCTTTCTTT.

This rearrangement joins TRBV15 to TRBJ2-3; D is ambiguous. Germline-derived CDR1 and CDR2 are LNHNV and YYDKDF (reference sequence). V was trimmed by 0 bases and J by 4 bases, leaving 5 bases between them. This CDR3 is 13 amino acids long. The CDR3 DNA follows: TGTGCCACCAGCAGAGATGGACCAGATACGCAGTATTTT. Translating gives CATSRDGPDTQYF.

CDR3 sequence reads: CASRVKVGRYEQYF. The CDR3 coding sequence is TGTGCCAGTAGGGTAAAGGTGGGGCGTTACGAGCAGTACTTC. The chain recombines TRBV19 with TRBJ2-7; D may be TRBD1 (5 bases). The CDR3 spans 14 residues. Germline V gives CDR1 LNHDA, CDR2 SQIVND (reference sequence). V lost 6 bases and J lost 4, with 16 bases in between. The full variable domain, with the rest looked up from reference TRBV19 and TRBJ2-7, is DGGITQSPKYLFRKEGQNVTLSCEQNLNHDAMYWYRQDPGQGLRLIYYSQIVNDFQKGDIAEGYSVSREKKESFPLTVTSAQKNPTAFYLCASRVKVGRYEQYFGPGTRLTVT.

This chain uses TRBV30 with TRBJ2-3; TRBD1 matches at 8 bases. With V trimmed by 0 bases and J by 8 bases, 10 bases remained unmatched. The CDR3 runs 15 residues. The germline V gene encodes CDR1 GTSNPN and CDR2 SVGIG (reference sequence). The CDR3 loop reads CAWSVSGRGRGTQYF. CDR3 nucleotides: TGTGCCTGGAGTGTTAGTGGCAGGGGGCGGGGTACGCAGTATTTT. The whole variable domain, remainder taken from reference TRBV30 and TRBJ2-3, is SQTIHQWPATLVQPVGSPLSLECTVEGTSNPNLYWYRQAAGRGLQLLFYSVGIGQISSEVPQNLSASRPQDRQFILSSKKLLLSDSGFYLCAWSVSGRGRGTQYFGPGTRLTVL.

The CDR3 DNA sequence: TGTGCCAGCAGCTTACAGGTTTCGTACGAGCAGTACTTC. Protein: CASSLQVSYEQYF. The chain employs TRBV7-6 and TRBJ2-7; D uncertain. The CDR3 consists of 13 residues. Germline V gene lookup returns CDR1 SGHVS and CDR2 FNYEAQ. V dropped 2 bases and J dropped 4 bases, with 9 bases sitting between them.

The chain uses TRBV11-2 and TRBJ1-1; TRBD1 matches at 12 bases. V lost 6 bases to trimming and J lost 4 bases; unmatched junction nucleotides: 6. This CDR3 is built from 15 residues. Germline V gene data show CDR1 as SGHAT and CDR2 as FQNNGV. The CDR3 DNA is TGTGCCAGCAGTCCGCCGGGACAGGGGGCCACTGAAGCTTTCTTT. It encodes CASSPPGQGATEAFF.

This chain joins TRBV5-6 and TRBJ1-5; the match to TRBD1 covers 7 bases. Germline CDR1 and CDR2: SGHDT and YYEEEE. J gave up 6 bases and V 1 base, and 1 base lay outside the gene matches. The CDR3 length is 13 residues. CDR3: CASSLYRGQPQHF. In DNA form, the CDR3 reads TGTGCCAGCAGCTTGTACAGGGGTCAGCCCCAGCATTTT.